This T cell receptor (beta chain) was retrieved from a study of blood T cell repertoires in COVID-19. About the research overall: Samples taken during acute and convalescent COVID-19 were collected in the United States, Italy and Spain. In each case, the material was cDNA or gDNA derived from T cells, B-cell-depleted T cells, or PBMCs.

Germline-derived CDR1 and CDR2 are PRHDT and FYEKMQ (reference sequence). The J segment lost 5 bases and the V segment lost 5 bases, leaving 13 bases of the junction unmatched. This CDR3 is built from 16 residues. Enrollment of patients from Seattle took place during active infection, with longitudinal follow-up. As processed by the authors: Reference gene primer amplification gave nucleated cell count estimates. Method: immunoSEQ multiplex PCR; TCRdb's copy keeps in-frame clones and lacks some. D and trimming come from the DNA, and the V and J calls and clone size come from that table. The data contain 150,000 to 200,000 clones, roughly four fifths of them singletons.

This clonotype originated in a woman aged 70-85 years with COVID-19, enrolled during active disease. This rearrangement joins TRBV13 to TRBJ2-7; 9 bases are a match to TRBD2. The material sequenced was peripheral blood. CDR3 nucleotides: TGTGCCAGCAGCCCACCAGGGGTAGCGGGAGTGAACGAGCAGTACTTC. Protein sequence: CASSPPGVAGVNEQYF.